This T cell receptor (beta chain) was profiled in a study of blood T cell repertoires in COVID-19. CDR3 length: 12 amino acids. Looked up from germline, CDR1 is SNHLY and CDR2 is FYNNEI. After removal of 8 bases from V and 9 bases from J, the junction contained 4 bases not matched to a gene. The assay was immunoSEQ multiplex PCR, and TCRdb's table has in-frame clones only and misses some. There are around 100,000 clones in the sample; approximately 81% occur only once, and roughly 1.4% lies in the top ten. The clonotype was recovered from a man aged 40-55 years with acute or convalescent COVID-19. This chain connects TRBV2 to TRBJ1-6, with 7 bases that match TRBD1. Input material: peripheral blood. The CDR3 loop is CASGTEVSPLHF. In DNA form, the CDR3 reads TGTGCCAGCGGGACAGAAGTTTCACCCCTCCACTTT.